This T cell receptor beta chain was obtained from a study of early T cells in non-severe SARS-CoV-2 infection. Turning to the study itself: Chains were unpaired, as sequencing was done on bulk RNA from unsorted whole blood.

The germline V gene encodes CDR1 SGHTA and CDR2 FQGNSA. The CDR3 totals 13 residues. The V segment lost 3 bases and the J segment 8 bases; nucleotides outside the gene matches: 2. The study, taken as a whole, reports: In VDJdb matching, anti-spike CD8 responses were favored while private and CD4 specificities went missing.

A note on this clonotype: The antigen remains unidentified.

TCRdb fed the 5' RACE reads into MiXCR, producing one record per CDR3 protein. The sample holds tens of thousands of distinct CDR3 sequences, around 12% seen once. This sequence originates from an adult who was a healthcare worker with PCR-confirmed SARS-CoV-2 infection or an uninfected control (not recorded which). This chain uses TRBV7-2 with TRBJ1-2, with 11 bases identical to TRBD1. The sequencing sample was made of whole blood. The CDR3 region has the DNA TGTGCCAGCAGCTTGGGACAGGGGGAAGGCTACACCTTC. It is translated as CASSLGQGEGYTF.